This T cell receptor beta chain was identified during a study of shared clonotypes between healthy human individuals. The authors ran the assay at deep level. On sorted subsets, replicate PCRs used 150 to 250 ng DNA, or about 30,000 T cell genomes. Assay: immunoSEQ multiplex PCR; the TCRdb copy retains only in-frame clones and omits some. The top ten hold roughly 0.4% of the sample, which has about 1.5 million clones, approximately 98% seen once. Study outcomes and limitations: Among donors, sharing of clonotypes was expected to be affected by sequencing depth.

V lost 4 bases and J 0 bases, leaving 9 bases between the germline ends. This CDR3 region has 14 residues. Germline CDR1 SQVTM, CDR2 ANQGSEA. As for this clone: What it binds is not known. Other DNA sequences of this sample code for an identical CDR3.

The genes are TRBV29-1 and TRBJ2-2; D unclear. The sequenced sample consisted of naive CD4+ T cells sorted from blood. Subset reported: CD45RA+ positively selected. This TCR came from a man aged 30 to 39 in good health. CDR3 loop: CSVVRSPNTGELFF. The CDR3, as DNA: TGCAGCGTTGTTCGCAGCCCGAACACCGGGGAGCTGTTTTTT.